This TCR beta chain was recorded in a study of T-cell memory formation after mild COVID-19. The study's findings and limits: The authors did not confirm SARS-CoV-2 specificity of second-wave clones peaking day 37. Clones that shrank (day 15 to 85) were balanced CD4/CD8, whereas later expanders leaned CD4+.

The V gene end was trimmed by 6 bases and the J gene end by 8 bases; junction bases not matched to a gene: 9. This CDR3 is 15 amino acids long. 5'RACE primed from the constant segment yielded TCR alpha and TCR beta cDNA libraries bearing sample barcodes and UMIs. From the 5' RACE reads, TCRdb called clonotypes with MiXCR, one entry per CDR3 protein. The table records fewer than 600,000 distinct CDR3 sequences, about 20% of them present only once. The sample holds a few counts of this clonotype. Its cognate antigen is unknown. The specimen was PBMCs or a T cell subset sorted from them (not recorded which). The genes are TRBV12-3 or TRBV12-4 and TRBJ2-1, with 11 bases that match TRBD1. This clonotype was sampled from an adult woman who had mild COVID-19 (a few samples of this study predate the infection). Cell type and time point are not known. Written as DNA, the CDR3 is TGTGCCAGCAGGATAGGACAGGGGGCGAAACATGAGCAGTTCTTC. It is translated as CASRIGQGAKHEQFF.